The clone carrying this TCR beta chain was detected only a few times. Each CDR3 protein gets one entry after TCRdb re-called the RT-PCR reads with MiXCR. The sample includes roughly 500,000 distinct CDR3 sequences, roughly 27% of them seen just once. CDR1 and CDR2 (germline): SQVTM, ANQGSEA. The CDR3 runs to 13 residues. V lost 3 bases and J lost 4; bases outside the gene matches: 4. These data come from a study of response to subunit inactivated influenza vaccine. Sequencing used CD4+ T cells sorted from PBMCs, obtained roughly 5 days after vaccination. The source of this sequence is a man aged 45-65 years who received an inactivated influenza vaccine. This chain links TRBV29-1 with TRBJ2-5; 8 nucleotides align to TRBD1. CDR3 sequence (DNA): TGCAGCGTTGACGGACAGGGAGTAGAGACCCAGTACTTC. It is translated as CSVDGQGVETQYF.